Listed below are T cell receptor beta chains from one sample, sequenced in a study of T cells during gluten challenge in celiac disease. TCRdb ran MiXCR on the single-cell sequencing reads and lists one entry per CDR3 protein. The table has fewer than 300 distinct CDR3 sequences, approximately 40% seen once. Sample: gluten-specific CD4+ T cells sorted from the duodenum using tetramers, taken at baseline or on day 14 of gluten challenge (not recorded which). Source of these receptors: a female donor with celiac disease. Both conserved end residues are part of each CDR3. The D gene is left open where the match is weak. Expanded clones get a size class; other rows say once, few or many, or leave the size out.

J: TRBJ2-3
size: .
V: TRBV7-2
D: .
DNA: TGTGCCAGCAGCTTACGCCACTGGGATACGCAGTATTTT
CDR3: CASSLRHWDTQYF

J: TRBJ1-5
size: few
V: TRBV29-1
D: .
DNA: TGCAGCGTTCGTGCGGGCGGCAATCAGCCCCAGCATTTT
CDR3: CSVRAGGNQPQHF

J: TRBJ1-2
size: few
V: TRBV5-1
D: TRBD1
DNA: TGCGCCAGCAGCTTGGCCGGGGGACAGGGCGTTGTGGGAGGCTACACCTTC
CDR3: CASSLAGGQGVVGGYTF

J: TRBJ2-5
size: .
V: TRBV19
D: .
DNA: TGTGCCAGTTCCATTCGGGGACAAGAGACCCAGTACTTC
CDR3: CASSIRGQETQYF

J: TRBJ1-1
size: hyperexpanded
V: TRBV10-3
D: .
DNA: TGTGCCATCAGTAGAGATGTCATTGAGAACACTGAAGCTTTCTTT
CDR3: CAISRDVIENTEAFF

J: TRBJ2-7
size: .
V: TRBV6-5
D: .
DNA: TGTGCCAGCAGTTATCGGAGAGTGTCCTCCTACGAGCAGTACTTC
CDR3: CASSYRRVSSYEQYF

J: TRBJ2-1
size: hyperexpanded
V: TRBV4-3
D: TRBD2
DNA: TGCGCCAGCAGCCACCTACTAGCGGGGGACTACAATGAGCAGTTCTTC
CDR3: CASSHLLAGDYNEQFF

J: TRBJ1-2
size: .
V: TRBV5-6
D: TRBD1
DNA: TGTGCCAGCAGCCAAGGGACAGGGTATGGCTACACCTTC
CDR3: CASSQGTGYGYTF

J: TRBJ2-5
size: .
V: TRBV7-2
D: .
DNA: TGTGCCAGCAGCTTAAGATCCCGAGACGGTGGGACCCAGTACTTC
CDR3: CASSLRSRDGGTQYF

J: TRBJ1-1
size: .
V: TRBV12-3/TRBV12-4
D: TRBD1
DNA: TGTGCCAGTAACAGGGGCTGGGACACTGAAGCTTTCTTT
CDR3: CASNRGWDTEAFF

J: TRBJ2-3
size: .
V: TRBV7-6
D: TRBD2
DNA: TGTGCCAGCAGCCGGCTGGCGGGAGGGCCGGATACGCAGTATTTT
CDR3: CASSRLAGGPDTQYF

J: TRBJ2-7
size: few
V: TRBV7-3
D: .
DNA: TGTGCCAGCAGCTTAACGCCATTTTACGAGCAGTACTTC
CDR3: CASSLTPFYEQYF

J: TRBJ2-7
size: .
V: TRBV6-1
D: .
DNA: TGTGCCAGCAGTTACCTTGTACAGGGAATTTACGAGCAGTACTTC
CDR3: CASSYLVQGIYEQYF

J: TRBJ2-2
size: .
V: TRBV24-1
D: .
DNA: TGTGCCACCAGTGATTCCCGGGGCGCGAACACCGGGGAGCTGTTTTTT
CDR3: CATSDSRGANTGELFF

J: TRBJ2-2
size: .
V: TRBV27
D: .
DNA: TGTGCCAGCAATCTGTACAGGACAGTGAACACCGGGGAGCTGTTTTTT
CDR3: CASNLYRTVNTGELFF

J: TRBJ2-2
size: .
V: TRBV7-6
D: .
DNA: TGTGCCAGCAGCCGCGGGACTTGGGACACCGGGGAGCTGTTTTTT
CDR3: CASSRGTWDTGELFF

J: TRBJ2-1
size: .
V: TRBV7-2
D: TRBD2
DNA: TGTGCCAGCAGCTTAAGAGCGGGAGATGAGAATGAGCAGTTCTTC
CDR3: CASSLRAGDENEQFF

J: TRBJ2-6
size: .
V: TRBV19
D: .
DNA: TGTGCCAGTAGTATCGTCGGGGTCTACTCTGGGGCCAACGTCCTGACTTTC
CDR3: CASSIVGVYSGANVLTF

J: TRBJ2-5
size: once
V: TRBV7-3
D: TRBD1
DNA: TGTGCCAGCAGCGTCGGACAGGGGGAGACCCAGTACTTC
CDR3: CASSVGQGETQYF

J: TRBJ1-3
size: few
V: TRBV4-2
D: .
DNA: TGTGCCAGCAGCCAAGATGGTCCAGTTACCTCTGGAAACACCATATATTTT
CDR3: CASSQDGPVTSGNTIYF

J: TRBJ1-3
size: .
V: TRBV5-6
D: .
DNA: TGTGCCAGCAGCTTCTCCTCTTCAGGCACCATATATTTT
CDR3: CASSFSSSGTIYF

J: TRBJ2-5
size: few
V: TRBV7-6
D: .
DNA: TGTGCCAGCAGCTTAGGGTTCGCCCAAGAGACCCAGTACTTC
CDR3: CASSLGFAQETQYF